This T cell receptor (beta chain) is drawn from a study of human T cells and chemical hapten exposure. In the source study's methods: TCR counts had a median of about 100,000 per sample and spanned roughly 20,000 to 690,600. TCRdb re-derived calls from the RACE reads in MiXCR, one entry per CDR3 protein. TCRdb, rather than the study authors, made the V and J calls. Among approximately 260,000 distinct CDR3 sequences listed, approximately 8.6% were seen once. The time point denotes: pre-sensitization, week 0. The treatment: therapeutic diphenylcyclopropenone sensitization with weekly scalp DPC. V trimming: 3 bases; J trimming: 2 bases; junction bases outside the gene matches: 10. The CDR3 is made up of 16 amino acids. Germline loops: CDR1 DFQATT, CDR2 SNEGSKA (reference sequence).

The clonotype comes from a woman aged 40 to 50 with alopecia areata. Some clones in this sample may be carry-over from other donors' samples. The input for sequencing was whole blood, taken in connection with sensitization to the hapten diphenylcyclopropenone (DPC). This chain joins TRBV20-1 and TRBJ2-7, with 10 bases matching TRBD1. CDR3 amino acids: CSARLPGQGNTYEQYF. CDR3 coding DNA: TGCAGTGCTAGGTTACCGGGACAGGGGAACACCTACGAGCAGTACTTC.